The 27 T cell receptor beta chains below come from one sample, sequenced in a study of OX40 agonist ivuxolimab in advanced cancers. TCRdb's table, derived via immunoSEQ multiplex PCR, lists solely in-frame clones and lacks some. The table shows about 67,000 clones, with about 87% occurring only once. This sample comprised CD4+ or CD8+ T cells sorted from blood, obtained in a trial of the OX40 agonist ivuxolimab. The receptor source for this set is an adult with an advanced solid tumor such as melanoma, head and neck, liver or kidney cancer.

The chain combines TRBV23-1 with TRBJ1-5, with unresolved D. TRBV23-1 is treated as an ORF (open reading frame) with a function not yet certain. This CDR3 has 18 amino acids. Trimming stripped 2 bases from V and 1 base from J, with 18 bases between. The CDR3: CASSQRSHDLLSNQPQHF. The DNA of the CDR3 is TGCGCCAGCAGTCAAAGGTCTCACGATCTGCTAAGCAATCAGCCCCAGCATTTT.

CDR3 region: CASTPASGTRNEQFF. The CDR3 bases are TGTGCCAGCACCCCAGCGAGCGGGACTCGCAATGAGCAGTTCTTC. The V and J genes are TRBV11-3 and TRBJ2-1, with 7 bases lining up with TRBD2. V trimming: 7 bases; J trimming: 6 bases; junction bases outside the gene matches: 12. The germline gives CDR1 SGHNT, CDR2 YENEEA. The CDR3 consists of 15 residues.

This chain links TRBV29-1 with TRBJ2-5; maybe TRBD2 (6 bases). Looked up from germline, CDR1 is SQVTM and CDR2 is ANQGSEA. This CDR3 spans 13 amino acids. V dropped 0 bases and J dropped 13 bases, with 18 bases sitting between them. The CDR3 bases are TGCAGCGTTGAAGAGAGGAGGGGCCTGGGGCCGTACTTC. Amino acid sequence: CSVEERRGLGPYF.

This chain uses TRBV10-3 with TRBJ2-5; tentative D call: TRBD1 (6 bases). The last part of the DNA fits TRBJ2-7 better; the J call may be wrong. Germline V gene lookup returns CDR1 ENHRY and CDR2 SYGVKD. This CDR3 contains 13 residues. The CDR3 nucleotides read TGTGCCATCAGTGAGAAACAGGGCTACGAGCAGTACTTC. Encoded protein: CAISEKQGYEQYF.

This sequence joins TRBV4-2 and TRBJ2-7; no clear D. Trimming took 1 base from V and 5 from J, leaving 15 bases between them. Germline loops: CDR1 LGHNA, CDR2 YNFKEQ. The CDR3 has 15 amino acids. CDR3 sequence reads: CASSQAFRSFDEQYF. In DNA, the CDR3 is TGTGCCAGCAGCCAAGCCTTTCGTAGCTTCGACGAGCAGTACTTC.

The genes are TRBV6-6 and TRBJ1-2; D is uncertain. The CDR3 contains 12 residues. Germline values: CDR1 MNHNY, CDR2 SVGAGI (reference sequence). V lost 6 bases and J 8 bases, leaving 13 bases between the germline ends. The CDR3 reads CASSTGQKGYTF. CDR3 in DNA: TGTGCCAGCAGCACCGGGCAAAAGGGCTACACCTTC.

This clone was found a few times. This chain uses TRBV19 with TRBJ1-2; D ambiguous. Germline CDR1 is LNHDA and CDR2 is SQIVND (reference sequence). V was shortened by 7 bases and J by 6 bases, with 12 bases between the two germline ends. The CDR3 is 12 residues long. The CDR3 is CASNRARDGYTF. In DNA form, the CDR3 reads TGTGCCAGTAACCGGGCGCGAGATGGCTACACCTTC.

The genes are TRBV6-1 and TRBJ1-6; D is perhaps TRBD1 (5 bases). Germline-derived CDR1 and CDR2 are MNHNS and SASEGT. Trimming stripped 4 bases from V and 9 bases from J, with 10 bases between. The CDR3 spans 13 residues. CDR3 coding DNA: TGTGCCAGCAGTGCCACGGGGGGTTCACCCCTCCACTTT. Translation gives CASSATGGSPLHF.

This clone was seen only once. The V call is TRBV7-2, the J call TRBJ1-5; D is possibly TRBD1 (6 bases). The CDR3 sequence is 13 residues long. CDR1 and CDR2 from the germline V gene are SGHTA and FQGNSA. V shed 5 bases and J shed 1 base, with 6 bases lying between them. CDR3: CASSGQSNQPQHF. CDR3 DNA: TGTGCCAGCAGCGGACAGAGCAATCAGCCCCAGCATTTT.

The CDR3, as DNA: TGTGCCAGCAGCCAAGATTCCGGACTAGCGTTTTACAATGAGCAGTTCTTC. Amino acid sequence: CASSQDSGLAFYNEQFF. The chain links TRBV14 to TRBJ2-1; 9 bases align to TRBD2. The CDR3 runs 17 residues. Germline loops: CDR1 SGHDN, CDR2 FVKESK. Trimming cost V 0 bases and J 4 bases; bases outside gene matches: 7.

V and J are TRBV6-1 and TRBJ1-1, with D possibly being TRBD1 (6 bases). The CDR3 spans 13 residues. Germline V gene data show CDR1 as MNHNS and CDR2 as SASEGT. V was trimmed by 11 bases and J by 4 bases, leaving 17 bases between them. In DNA form, the CDR3 reads TGTGCCGGGGGGGGGCAGCCTCTCACTGAAGCTTTCTTT. This sequence encodes CAGGGQPLTEAFF.

The V and J genes are TRBV29-1 and TRBJ1-2, with D possibly being TRBD1 (5 bases). This CDR3 spans 14 amino acids. Trimming stripped 7 bases from V and 4 bases from J, with 19 bases between. Germline V gene lookup returns CDR1 SQVTM and CDR2 ANQGSEA. CDR3 region: CSARGSGRGYGYTF. CDR3 nucleotides: TGCAGCGCCCGTGGGTCAGGGCGTGGCTATGGCTACACCTTC. Drawing the rest from reference TRBV29-1 and TRBJ1-2, the complete variable domain is SAVISQKPSRDICQRGTSLTIQCQVDSQVTMMFWYRQQPGQSLTLIATANQGSEATYESGFVIDKFPISRPNLTFSTLTVSNMSPEDSSIYLCSARGSGRGYGYTFGSGTRLTVV.

The V call is TRBV28, the J call TRBJ2-7; no clear D. The CDR3 is made up of 12 amino acids. The germline V gene encodes CDR1 MDHEN and CDR2 SYDVKM. V lost 6 bases and J lost 5, with 11 bases in between. CDR3 bases: TGTGCCAGCAGCCCCTCTCGGGACGAGCAGTACTTC. It specifies CASSPSRDEQYF.

This sequence joins TRBV4-3 and TRBJ2-7, with TRBD1 matching 8 bases. CDR3 length: 14 amino acids. The germline CDR1 and CDR2 sequences are LGHNA and YSLEER. V was clipped by 4 bases and J by 6 bases; unmatched bases: 8. DNA of the CDR3: TGCGCCAGCAGCCTCTCAGACAGGGGAGGCGAGCAGTACTTC. Amino acid sequence: CASSLSDRGGEQYF.

This clone showed up just once. The chain links TRBV28 to TRBJ1-5, with D hard to call. The CDR3 spans 15 residues. Germline CDR1 MDHEN, CDR2 SYDVKM. The germline V and J ends were trimmed by 3 bases and 2 bases, with 11 bases remaining between them. CDR3 sequence (DNA): TGTGCCAGCAGTTTTATGGGAAAGGGCAATCAGCCCCAGCATTTT. It encodes CASSFMGKGNQPQHF.

The genes are TRBV7-3 and TRBJ2-3; possibly TRBD1 or TRBD2 for D (5 bases each). Germline values: CDR1 SGHTA, CDR2 FQGTGA. The length of the CDR3 is 12 residues. The V and J ends lost 5 bases and 4 bases respectively, with 7 bases between them. CDR3 in DNA: TGTGCCAGCAGCCGAGGGGCAGATACGCAGTATTTT. It specifies CASSRGADTQYF.

This sequence joins TRBV2 and TRBJ1-3; D gene unclear. The CDR3 sequence is 15 residues long. The V end was cut by 7 bases, the J end by 4 bases, with 17 bases between. Germline V gene sequence: CDR1 SNHLY, CDR2 FYNNEI. The CDR3 protein is CASTAGYQYGNTIYF. The CDR3 DNA reads TGTGCCAGCACGGCCGGGTATCAGTACGGAAACACCATATATTTT.

The V gene is TRBV5-1, the J gene TRBJ1-6, with D possibly TRBD1 on 6 matching bases. Between the trimmed V and J ends, which lost 7 bases and 7 bases, there was a span of 21 bases. This CDR3 comprises 16 residues. Germline CDR1 reads SGHRS; CDR2 reads YFSETQ. The CDR3, as DNA: TGCGCCAGCGGGCCGGGGGCGCTAACGGGCAATTCACCCCTCCACTTT. Protein: CASGPGALTGNSPLHF.

The V call is TRBV2, the J call TRBJ2-1, with 11 positions matching TRBD1. The germline gives CDR1 SNHLY, CDR2 FYNNEI. The CDR3 consists of 15 residues. V was pared by 7 bases and J by 7 bases, with 9 bases of the junction left unmatched. The CDR3 bases are TGTGCCAGCACCCAAAGGACAGGGGGCGGGAATGAGCAGTTCTTC. Protein product: CASTQRTGGGNEQFF.

The chain carries TRBV7-9 and TRBJ1-2; weak D call: TRBD1 (5 bases). The germline V and J ends were trimmed by 1 base and 4 bases, with 10 bases remaining between them. This CDR3 region has 14 residues. The germline V gene encodes CDR1 SEHNR and CDR2 FQNEAQ (reference sequence). In DNA, the CDR3 is TGTGCCAGCAGCTTAGTACGACAGATCTATGGCTACACCTTC. It codes for CASSLVRQIYGYTF.

The gene calls are TRBV28 and TRBJ2-5; unclear D gene. With 7 bases removed from V and 4 bases from J, the gap between germline ends came to 16 bases. CDR1 and CDR2 from the germline V gene are MDHEN and SYDVKM. This CDR3 spans 14 amino acids. The DNA for the CDR3 is TGTGCCAGCACCAAAGAGGTACGGCGAGAGACCCAGTACTTC. Translation gives CASTKEVRRETQYF.

The CDR3 coding sequence is TGTGCCAGCAGCAGACTAGCGGGAGCCACCCATGAGCAGTTCTTC. This sequence encodes CASSRLAGATHEQFF. The chain has TRBV7-9 and TRBJ2-1, with 12 nucleotides matching TRBD2. There are 15 residues in the CDR3. Germline trimming cut 5 bases from V and 8 bases from J; bases unmatched to any gene: 7. Germline V lookup: CDR1 SEHNR, CDR2 FQNEAQ (reference sequence).

The V and J genes are TRBV6-1 and TRBJ1-1, with D uncertain. CDR1 MNHNS and CDR2 SASEGT come from the germline V gene. Trimming stripped 8 bases from V and 3 bases from J, with 13 bases between. CDR3 length: 13 amino acids. The CDR3 sequence is CASLAQVHTEAFF. DNA for the CDR3: TGTGCCAGCCTCGCACAAGTGCACACTGAAGCTTTCTTT.

The gene calls are TRBV6-6 and TRBJ1-1, with D possibly TRBD1 on 6 matching bases. V was cut by 2 bases and J by 6 bases, with 16 bases left in between. This CDR3 contains 15 residues. Germline V CDR1 and CDR2: MNHNY, SVGAGI (reference sequence). CDR3 DNA: TGTGCCAGCAGTTACGACGGACAGAGGATGGCTGAAGCTTTCTTT. Residues: CASSYDGQRMAEAFF.

V and J are TRBV5-5 and TRBJ1-5; no reliable D call. The germline gives CDR1 SGHKS, CDR2 YYEKEE (reference sequence). The CDR3 has 14 residues. V lost 4 bases to trimming and J lost 7 bases, with 15 bases between them. This CDR3 reads CASSRVAGSQPQHF. CDR3 nucleotides: TGTGCCAGCAGCCGGGTTGCGGGTAGCCAGCCCCAGCATTTT.

The chain combines TRBV19 with TRBJ1-2; the D gene is possibly TRBD1 (6 bases). CDR1 and CDR2 from the germline V gene are LNHDA and SQIVND (reference sequence). There are 14 residues in the CDR3. Deletions cut 3 bases from V and 2 bases from J, with 10 bases between. The CDR3 region is CASSIQQGNYGYTF. CDR3 sequence (DNA): TGTGCCAGTAGTATCCAACAGGGAAACTATGGCTACACCTTC.

This chain links TRBV4-1 with TRBJ1-2; perhaps TRBD1 as D (5 bases). CDR1 and CDR2 from the germline V gene are MGHRA and YSYEKL. Between the trimmed V and J ends, which lost 4 bases and 4 bases, there was a span of 19 bases. The CDR3 is 16 amino acids. This CDR3 is CASSPPSPTGAYGYTF. CDR3 DNA: TGCGCCAGCAGCCCCCCGTCCCCCACTGGGGCCTATGGCTACACCTTC.